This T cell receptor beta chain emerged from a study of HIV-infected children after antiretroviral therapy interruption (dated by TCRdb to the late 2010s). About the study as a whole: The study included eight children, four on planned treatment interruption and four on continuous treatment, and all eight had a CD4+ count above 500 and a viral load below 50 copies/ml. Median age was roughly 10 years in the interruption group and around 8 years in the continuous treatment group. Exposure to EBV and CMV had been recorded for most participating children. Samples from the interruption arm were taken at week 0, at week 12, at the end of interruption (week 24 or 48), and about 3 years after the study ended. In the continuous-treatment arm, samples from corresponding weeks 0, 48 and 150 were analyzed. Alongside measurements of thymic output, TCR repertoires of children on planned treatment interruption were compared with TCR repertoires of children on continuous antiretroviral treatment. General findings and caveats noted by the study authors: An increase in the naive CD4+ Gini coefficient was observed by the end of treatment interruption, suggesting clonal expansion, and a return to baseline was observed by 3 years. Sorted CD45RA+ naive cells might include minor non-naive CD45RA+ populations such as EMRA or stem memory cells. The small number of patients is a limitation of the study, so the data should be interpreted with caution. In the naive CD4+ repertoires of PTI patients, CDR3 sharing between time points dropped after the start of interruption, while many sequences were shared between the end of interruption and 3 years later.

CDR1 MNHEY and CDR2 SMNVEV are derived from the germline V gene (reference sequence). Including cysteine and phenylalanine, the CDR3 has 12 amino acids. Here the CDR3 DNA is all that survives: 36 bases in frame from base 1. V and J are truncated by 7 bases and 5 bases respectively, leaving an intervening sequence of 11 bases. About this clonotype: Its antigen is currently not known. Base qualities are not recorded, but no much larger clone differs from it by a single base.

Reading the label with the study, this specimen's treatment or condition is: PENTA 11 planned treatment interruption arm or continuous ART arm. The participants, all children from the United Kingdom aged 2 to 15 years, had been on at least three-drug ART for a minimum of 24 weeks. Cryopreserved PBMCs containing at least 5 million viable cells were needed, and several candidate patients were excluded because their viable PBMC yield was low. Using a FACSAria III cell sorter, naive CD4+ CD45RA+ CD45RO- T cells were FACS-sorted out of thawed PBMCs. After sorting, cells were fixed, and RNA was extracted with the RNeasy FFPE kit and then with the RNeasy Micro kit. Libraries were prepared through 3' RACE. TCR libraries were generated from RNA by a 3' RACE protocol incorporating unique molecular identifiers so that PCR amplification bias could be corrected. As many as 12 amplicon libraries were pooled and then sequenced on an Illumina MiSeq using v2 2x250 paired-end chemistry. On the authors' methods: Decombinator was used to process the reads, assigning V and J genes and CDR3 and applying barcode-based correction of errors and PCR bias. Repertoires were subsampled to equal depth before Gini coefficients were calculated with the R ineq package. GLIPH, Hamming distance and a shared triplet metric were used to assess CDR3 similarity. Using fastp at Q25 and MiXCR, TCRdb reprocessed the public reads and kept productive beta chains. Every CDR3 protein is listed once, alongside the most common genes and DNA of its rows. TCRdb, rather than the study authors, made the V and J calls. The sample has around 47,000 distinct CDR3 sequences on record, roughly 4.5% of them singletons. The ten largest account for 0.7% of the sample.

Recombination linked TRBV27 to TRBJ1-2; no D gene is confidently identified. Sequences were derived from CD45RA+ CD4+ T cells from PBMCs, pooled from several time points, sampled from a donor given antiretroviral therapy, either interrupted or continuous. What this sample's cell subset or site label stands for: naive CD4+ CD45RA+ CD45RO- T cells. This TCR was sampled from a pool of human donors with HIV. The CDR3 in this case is CASTHKLYGYTF. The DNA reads TGTGCCAGCACTCACAAGTTGTATGGCTACACCTTC.